These T cell receptor beta chains were read from a single sample in a study of CXCR3-negative and CXCR3-positive naive CD8 T cells. TCRdb reworked the 5' RACE reads into one entry per CDR3 protein, no DNA. This sample's clone table lists about 63,000 distinct CDR3 sequences. Sequencing was done on a sample of naive CXCR3+ CD8+ T cells from blood. Receptors originate from a human donor in good health. Some clones in this sample may be carry-over from other donors' samples. Each CDR3 is given with its conserved first and last residue. The order of the fields is V gene, clone size, J gene, CDR3 protein. Clone size appears in some rows only: once, few, many, or a class for an expanded clone.

v_call: TRBV29-1
clone_size: NA
j_call: TRBJ2-2
cdr3_aa: CSGSGTDTGELFF

v_call: TRBV5-6
clone_size: NA
j_call: TRBJ1-1
cdr3_aa: CASSLGASLPRNTEAFF

v_call: TRBV28
clone_size: NA
j_call: TRBJ2-3
cdr3_aa: CASSRTGGTDTQYF

v_call: TRBV4-2
clone_size: NA
j_call: TRBJ1-1
cdr3_aa: CASSQVIASTEAFF

v_call: TRBV6-2/TRBV6-3
clone_size: NA
j_call: TRBJ2-3
cdr3_aa: CASQPSETDTQYF

v_call: TRBV6-5
clone_size: NA
j_call: TRBJ2-7
cdr3_aa: CASSYYGDYEQYF

v_call: TRBV12-3/TRBV12-4
clone_size: NA
j_call: TRBJ2-1
cdr3_aa: CASSLTGGTHNEQFF

v_call: TRBV7-9
clone_size: NA
j_call: TRBJ2-5
cdr3_aa: CASSSSLETQYF

v_call: TRBV7-6
clone_size: NA
j_call: TRBJ1-2
cdr3_aa: CASSSDDTGVSNYGYTF

v_call: TRBV7-3
clone_size: NA
j_call: TRBJ2-7
cdr3_aa: CASSLEGGNYEQYF

v_call: TRBV6-5
clone_size: NA
j_call: TRBJ1-2
cdr3_aa: CASSSDLYGYTF

v_call: TRBV20-1
clone_size: NA
j_call: TRBJ2-3
cdr3_aa: CSAGEPGLPTDTQYF

v_call: TRBV7-8
clone_size: NA
j_call: TRBJ2-7
cdr3_aa: CASSLSGESSYEQYF

v_call: TRBV28
clone_size: NA
j_call: TRBJ1-1
cdr3_aa: CASSFGGNTEAFF

v_call: TRBV28
clone_size: NA
j_call: TRBJ1-1
cdr3_aa: CASSLARHTEAFF

v_call: TRBV29-1
clone_size: NA
j_call: TRBJ1-2
cdr3_aa: CSVALQSTNYGYTF

v_call: TRBV6-5
clone_size: NA
j_call: TRBJ2-1
cdr3_aa: CASIGLAEGNEQFF

v_call: TRBV7-9
clone_size: NA
j_call: TRBJ2-5
cdr3_aa: CASSPILKTQYF

v_call: TRBV6-6
clone_size: NA
j_call: TRBJ1-5
cdr3_aa: CASSPQVDREWDNQPQHF

v_call: TRBV12-3/TRBV12-4
clone_size: NA
j_call: TRBJ2-1
cdr3_aa: CASNLNGNEQFF

v_call: TRBV6-4
clone_size: NA
j_call: TRBJ2-3
cdr3_aa: CASSEAGGTTDTQYF

v_call: TRBV7-9
clone_size: NA
j_call: TRBJ2-7
cdr3_aa: CASSLADRYEQYF

v_call: TRBV7-9
clone_size: NA
j_call: TRBJ2-1
cdr3_aa: CASSLALQGHEQFF

v_call: TRBV18
clone_size: NA
j_call: TRBJ2-1
cdr3_aa: CASSPVLGTQGYNEQFF

v_call: TRBV20-1
clone_size: NA
j_call: TRBJ2-7
cdr3_aa: CSAREEMDSYEQYF

v_call: TRBV3-1
clone_size: NA
j_call: TRBJ2-1
cdr3_aa: CASSQLAGRSYNEQFF

v_call: TRBV4-2
clone_size: NA
j_call: TRBJ2-3
cdr3_aa: CASSQVWGQSTRGVTDTQYF

v_call: TRBV9
clone_size: NA
j_call: TRBJ1-2
cdr3_aa: CASSVADDLAYGYTF

v_call: TRBV3-1
clone_size: NA
j_call: TRBJ2-1
cdr3_aa: CASSSADSGEYNEQFF

v_call: TRBV4-3
clone_size: NA
j_call: TRBJ2-2
cdr3_aa: CASSQDWGDTGELFF

v_call: TRBV28
clone_size: NA
j_call: TRBJ2-2
cdr3_aa: CASSSHALPGSFTGELFF

v_call: TRBV6-5
clone_size: NA
j_call: TRBJ2-5
cdr3_aa: CASSYLTGTLYF

v_call: TRBV5-5
clone_size: medium-sized
j_call: TRBJ2-1
cdr3_aa: CASFSYNEQFF

v_call: TRBV4-2
clone_size: NA
j_call: TRBJ2-7
cdr3_aa: CASSDLDQSLEQYF